The 29 T cell receptor beta chains in this list originate from one sample, sequenced in a study of blood T cell repertoires in COVID-19. Using immunoSEQ multiplex PCR, the repertoire was profiled, and TCRdb retains in-frame clones only, with some absent. The table lists 150,000 to 200,000 clones, more than 85% of them singletons. The sequencing sample was made of peripheral blood. All receptors come from a man younger than 30 with acute or convalescent COVID-19.

This rearrangement joins TRBV6-1 to TRBJ1-1; TRBD1 matches 9 bases. The ends lost 4 bases at V and 2 bases at J; junction bases unmatched: 8. Germline V lookup: CDR1 MNHNS, CDR2 SASEGT. The CDR3 is made up of 16 amino acids. As DNA, the CDR3 is TGTGCCAGCAGTGGACAGGGGGAAGTTAGAAACACTGAAGCTTTCTTT. Its protein is CASSGQGEVRNTEAFF.

The genes are TRBV5-5 and TRBJ1-1, with D hard to call. V gave up 1 base and J gave up 0 bases, with 22 bases separating them. The germline CDR1 and CDR2 sequences are SGHKS and YYEKEE (reference sequence). The CDR3 loop spans 19 amino acids. The CDR3 bases are TGTGCCAGCAGCTTGAGGTTTTATCAGGTTGGCTTAATGAACACTGAAGCTTTCTTT. Amino acid sequence: CASSLRFYQVGLMNTEAFF.

This clone was recorded once. The chain uses TRBV28 and TRBJ1-1; perhaps TRBD1 as D (6 bases). V was shortened by 3 bases and J by 4 bases, with 12 bases between the two germline ends. Germline-derived CDR1 and CDR2 are MDHEN and SYDVKM. The CDR3 has 14 residues. CDR3 in amino acids: CASSLDFRGTEAFF. CDR3 coding DNA: TGTGCCAGCAGTTTGGATTTCAGGGGCACTGAAGCTTTCTTT. The full variable domain, completed using reference TRBV28 and TRBJ1-1, is DVKVTQSSRYLVKRTGEKVFLECVQDMDHENMFWYRQDPGLGLRLIYFSYDVKMKEKGDIPEGYSVSREKKERFSLILESASTNQTSMYLCASSLDFRGTEAFFGQGTRLTVV.

The CDR3 sequence: CASSPALGTGHSSNQPQHF. The DNA of the CDR3 is TGTGCCAGCAGCCCAGCCCTGGGCACGGGACACAGTAGCAATCAGCCCCAGCATTTT. V and J are TRBV7-8 and TRBJ1-5; TRBD1 is a possible D gene (6 bases). Trimming removed 5 bases at V and 0 bases at J, with 23 bases between. The CDR3 loop spans 19 amino acids. CDR1 SGHVS and CDR2 FQNEAQ come from the germline V gene.

The chain joins TRBV18 to TRBJ2-3; TRBD2 matches 13 bases. The CDR3 extends over 17 amino acids. The junction had 7 bases not matched to a gene; V was cut back by 1 base and J by 6 bases. The germline V gene encodes CDR1 KGHSH and CDR2 LQKENI. For the CDR3, the DNA is TGTGCCAGCTCACCACTCGGGACTAGCGGGACACTGGATACGCAGTATTTT. Its protein product is CASSPLGTSGTLDTQYF. The full variable domain, its missing parts supplied by reference TRBV18 and TRBJ2-3, is NAGVMQNPRHLVRRRGQEARLRCSPMKGHSHVYWYRQLPEEGLKFMVYLQKENIIDESGMPKERFSAEFPKEGPSILRIQQVVRGDSAAYFCASSPLGTSGTLDTQYFGPGTRLTVL.

This chain uses TRBV24-1 with TRBJ2-1; 16 nucleotides match TRBD2. Trimming at V came to 3 bases and at J to 4 bases, leaving 5 bases not matched to a gene. Germline CDR1 reads KGHDR; CDR2 reads SFDVKD. The CDR3 length is 18 residues. The DNA for the CDR3 is TGTGCCACCAGTGATGGGACTAGCGGGGGGGCCCGGTACAATGAGCAGTTCTTC. Translated: CATSDGTSGGARYNEQFF.

The chain joins TRBV25-1 to TRBJ1-1; D gene uncertain. The germline V gene has CDR1 MGHDK and CDR2 SYGVNS. The CDR3 contains 12 residues. Trimming removed 8 bases from V and 6 bases from J, with 13 bases in between. The DNA for the CDR3 is TGTGCCAGCCGGAGGGCGCCCGCTGAAGCTTTCTTT. Translated, it gives CASRRAPAEAFF.

The genes are TRBV5-5 and TRBJ2-2; D perhaps matches TRBD1 (6 bases). The CDR3 runs to 14 residues. V was shortened by 6 bases and J by 6 bases, with 15 bases between the two germline ends. Germline CDR1 and CDR2: SGHKS and YYEKEE (reference sequence). The CDR3 loop is CASNVIGGSGELFF. The CDR3 DNA reads TGTGCCAGCAACGTAATAGGGGGATCCGGGGAGCTGTTTTTT.

CDR3 coding DNA: TGTGCCAGTAGCAGACAGCTCTCTGGGGCCAACGTCCTGACTTTC. It translates to CASSRQLSGANVLTF. The gene calls are TRBV19 and TRBJ2-6; TRBD1 is a possible D gene (5 bases). CDR1 is LNHDA and CDR2 is SQIVND in the germline V gene (reference sequence). Trimming took 6 bases from V and 0 from J, leaving 9 bases between them. The CDR3 spans 15 residues.

The J gene is TRBJ1-4, the V gene TRBV18, with D uncertain. There are 15 residues in the CDR3. Trimming took off 3 bases at V and 7 bases at J, with 15 bases between the two ends. Germline CDR1 KGHSH, CDR2 LQKENI. CDR3 coding DNA: TGTGCCAGCTCACCTGACGGGAGTCGGGGTGAAAAACTGTTTTTT. Translated, it gives CASSPDGSRGEKLFF.

The chain is built from TRBV7-2 and TRBJ2-4; the match to TRBD1 covers 7 bases. This CDR3 has 13 residues. Losses at the gene ends were 5 bases for V and 7 bases for J; bases not matched to a gene: 5. The germline CDR1 and CDR2 sequences are SGHTA and FQGNSA. The CDR3 DNA sequence: TGTGCCAGCAGCCCACAGGGGTTCAACATTCAGTACTTC. Translated: CASSPQGFNIQYF.

The chain is built from TRBV13 and TRBJ1-2; the match to TRBD1 covers 9 bases. V shed 2 bases, J shed 1 base, and the junction held 5 bases outside the gene matches. The CDR3 is 16 amino acids. CDR1 and CDR2 (germline): PRHDT, FYEKMQ (reference sequence). CDR3 loop: CASSLRGTGNNYGYTF. The DNA for the CDR3 is TGTGCCAGCAGCTTAAGGGGGACAGGGAATAACTATGGCTACACCTTC.

The chain has TRBV11-3 and TRBJ2-2, with TRBD2 matching 12 bases. The germline V gene has CDR1 SGHNT and CDR2 YENEEA. V lost 4 bases and J lost 2; bases outside the gene matches: 2. This CDR3 is built from 16 residues. CDR3 amino acids: CASSWTSGENTGELFF. The CDR3 DNA sequence: TGTGCCAGCAGCTGGACTAGCGGGGAAAACACCGGGGAGCTGTTTTTT.

The chain couples TRBV5-4 to TRBJ2-1, with 8 bases identical to TRBD1. V gave up 1 base and J gave up 8 bases; unmatched junction bases: 17. This CDR3 comprises 18 residues. Germline values: CDR1 SGHNT, CDR2 YYREEE (reference sequence). The CDR3 is CASSLRTGSTSGLDEQFF. The CDR3 nucleotides are TGTGCCAGCAGCTTGCGGACAGGGAGTACGTCGGGGCTCGATGAGCAGTTCTTC.

This chain links TRBV5-1 with TRBJ2-3; possible D gene TRBD2, 5 bases. Trimming left V 3 bases short and J 1 base short, with 12 bases between. This CDR3 is built from 15 residues. The germline V gene has CDR1 SGHRS and CDR2 YFSETQ. In DNA, the CDR3 is TGCGCCAGCAGCTACTGGACTGCGGGCACAGATACGCAGTATTTT. This gives the protein CASSYWTAGTDTQYF.

The chain couples TRBV27 to TRBJ1-2; D is possibly TRBD1 (6 bases). The CDR3 is made up of 12 amino acids. With 5 bases removed from V and 9 bases from J, the gap between germline ends came to 13 bases. Per the germline V gene, CDR1 is MNHEY and CDR2 is SMNVEV (reference sequence). CDR3: CASSPPGESYTF. The CDR3 DNA is TGTGCCAGCAGTCCCCCAGGGGAAAGCTACACCTTC.

The chain is built from TRBV7-3 and TRBJ1-4; D ambiguous. Germline CDR1 SGHTA, CDR2 FQGTGA. The ends were cut back, 2 bases at V and 6 bases at J, with 10 bases in the middle. The CDR3 is 14 amino acids. CDR3 region: CASSLWWADEKLFF. The CDR3 DNA follows: TGTGCCAGCAGCTTATGGTGGGCTGATGAAAAACTGTTTTTT.

This clone was counted a few times. The chain employs TRBV2 and TRBJ2-1; possibly TRBD2 for D (7 bases). This CDR3 is 13 amino acids long. Germline CDR1 and CDR2: SNHLY and FYNNEI. V was cut by 4 bases and J by 8 bases, with 12 bases left in between. In nucleotides, the CDR3 is TGTGCCAGCAGTGTAAGGGGGGGCGATGAGCAGTTCTTC. Protein product: CASSVRGGDEQFF.

This clone was detected once. The chain carries TRBV27 and TRBJ1-2; the match to TRBD1 covers 8 bases. CDR1 MNHEY and CDR2 SMNVEV come from the germline V gene (reference sequence). The J segment lost 3 bases and the V segment lost 1 base, leaving 4 bases of the junction unmatched. The CDR3 is made up of 15 amino acids. Written as DNA, the CDR3 is TGTGCCAGCAGTTTATTCAGGGGGCGCCACTATGGCTACACCTTC. Its protein is CASSLFRGRHYGYTF.

This clone was counted only a few times. The chain is built from TRBV5-1 and TRBJ2-7, with D tentatively TRBD2 (5 bases). The V gene lost 6 bases and the J gene lost 1 base, with 20 bases spanning the gap. Per germline, CDR1 SGHRS and CDR2 YFSETQ. This CDR3 has 16 amino acids. This chain's CDR3 is CASTPRSGNNSYEQYV. In DNA form, the CDR3 reads TGCGCCAGCACCCCTCGCTCCGGGAACAATTCCTACGAGCAGTACGTC.

This chain uses TRBV10-3 with TRBJ2-7; 11 nucleotides match TRBD1. The J segment lost 4 bases and the V segment lost 3 bases, leaving 5 bases of the junction unmatched. Germline CDR1 reads ENHRY; CDR2 reads SYGVKD. The CDR3 is made up of 15 amino acids. CDR3 sequence: CAISDKDRGLYEQYF. The CDR3 DNA reads as TGTGCCATCAGTGACAAGGACAGGGGGCTATACGAGCAGTACTTC.

The chain couples TRBV2 to TRBJ2-6; the match to TRBD1 covers 11 bases. V shed 4 bases, J shed 0 bases, and the junction held 2 bases outside the gene matches. CDR3 size: 17 residues. The germline gives CDR1 SNHLY, CDR2 FYNNEI. In DNA form, the CDR3 reads TGTGCCAGCAGTGGGACAGGGGGCCCCTCTGGGGCCAACGTCCTGACTTTC. Protein: CASSGTGGPSGANVLTF.

The chain is built from TRBV5-4 and TRBJ2-1, with D unclear. CDR1 is SGHNT and CDR2 is YYREEE in the germline V gene (reference sequence). V shed 1 base and J shed 0 bases, with 11 bases lying between them. The CDR3 sequence is 16 residues long. Written as DNA, the CDR3 is TGTGCCAGCAGCTTGTCGGCGGCCAGCTCCTACAATGAGCAGTTCTTC. Translated, it gives CASSLSAASSYNEQFF.

This clone was observed a few times. CDR3 nucleotides: TGTGCCAGCAGTTTTCGGACAGGGCACAATGAGCAGTTCTTC. It specifies CASSFRTGHNEQFF. The genes are TRBV6-6 and TRBJ2-1; TRBD1 matches at 8 bases. J lost 5 bases, V lost 4 bases, and 4 bases had no gene match. Germline CDR1 and CDR2: MNHNY and SVGAGI (reference sequence). This CDR3 has 14 residues.

The rearrangement links TRBV28 to TRBJ2-7; D might be TRBD2 (6 bases). Trimming left V 2 bases short and J 4 bases short, with 9 bases between. Per the germline V gene, CDR1 is MDHEN and CDR2 is SYDVKM. The CDR3 has 13 residues. In DNA form, the CDR3 reads TGTGCCAGCAGTTTAGCCGGGGGTTACGAGCAGTACGTC. Protein: CASSLAGGYEQYV.

The genes are TRBV19 and TRBJ2-1; 10 bases are shared with TRBD2. There are 18 residues in the CDR3. CDR1 and CDR2 (germline): LNHDA, SQIVND (reference sequence). J lost 8 bases, V lost 3 bases, and 16 bases had no gene match. CDR3 protein: CASSIKASGGGYIHEQFF. In nucleotides, the CDR3 is TGTGCCAGTAGTATTAAGGCTAGCGGGGGTGGGTACATCCATGAGCAGTTCTTC.

V is TRBV7-9 and J is TRBJ2-7, with D tentatively TRBD2 (6 bases). V was shortened by 2 bases and J by 2 bases, with 16 bases between the two germline ends. Germline V gene data show CDR1 as SEHNR and CDR2 as FQNEAQ (reference sequence). This CDR3 spans 16 amino acids. The CDR3, as DNA: TGTGCCAGCAGCTTATCTCCGGGACTGGGGACCTACGAGCAGTACGTC. The encoded protein is CASSLSPGLGTYEQYV.

V usage is TRBV24-1 and J usage is TRBJ2-3, with 7 bases matching TRBD2. Germline CDR1 KGHDR, CDR2 SFDVKD. This CDR3 is 16 amino acids long. V dropped 1 base and J dropped 2; count of bases not matched to a gene: 5. CDR3 protein: CATSDFVGGNTDTQYF. In DNA form, the CDR3 reads TGTGCCACCAGTGATTTTGTGGGGGGGAACACAGATACGCAGTATTTT.

The sample holds a few counts of this clone. The chain couples TRBV30 to TRBJ1-5; D is unresolved. This CDR3 region has 14 residues. CDR1 and CDR2 (germline): GTSNPN, SVGIG (reference sequence). The V gene lost 2 bases and the J gene lost 4 bases, with 12 bases spanning the gap. The CDR3 region is CAWSSWTGNQPQHF. CDR3 DNA: TGTGCCTGGAGTAGTTGGACGGGAAATCAGCCCCAGCATTTT.